The 17 T cell receptor beta chains presented below share a single source sample, sequenced in a study of T cells in Graves' hyperthyroidism and ophthalmopathy. Amplification yielded TCR beta CDR3 regions, with RNA transcripts as the source. A first-round RT-PCR of the TCR CDR3 used the HTBI primer set. From the multiplex PCR reads, TCRdb called clonotypes with MiXCR, one entry per CDR3 protein. Among about 270,000 distinct CDR3 sequences, around 20% were seen once, and the ten largest hold roughly 60%. Sequencing was carried out using blood. These receptor sequences come from a man aged 30 to 39 with Graves' ophthalmopathy.

This clonotype showed up many times. The V call is TRBV28, the J call TRBJ2-3; D is unclear. Per germline, CDR1 MDHEN and CDR2 SYDVKM. The CDR3 spans 17 residues. The ends were cut back, 1 base at V and 1 base at J, with 15 bases in the middle. The CDR3 coding sequence is TGTGCCAGCAGTTTATTACCCCTGACACGCGGCACAGATACGCAGTATTTT. Residues: CASSLLPLTRGTDTQYF.

V usage is TRBV20-1 and J usage is TRBJ2-2; no reliable D call. V dropped 1 base and J dropped 0 bases, with 3 bases sitting between them. The CDR3 has 13 amino acids. Germline V gene sequence: CDR1 DFQATT, CDR2 SNEGSKA (reference sequence). The CDR3 DNA sequence: TGCAGTGCTAGAGTACCGAACACCGGGGAGCTGTTTTTT. It codes for CSARVPNTGELFF.

The chain employs TRBV4-2 and TRBJ2-5; a weak D match, TRBD2 (5 bases). The CDR3 extends over 15 amino acids. V lost 1 base and J 3 bases, leaving 12 bases between the germline ends. Germline values: CDR1 LGHNA, CDR2 YNFKEQ. The CDR3 reads CASSQGGSRKETQYF. CDR3 DNA: TGTGCCAGCAGCCAAGGAGGGTCGCGGAAAGAGACCCAGTACTTC.

This clonotype was counted ten times or more. This chain joins TRBV3-1 and TRBJ2-7; 8 bases line up with TRBD2. The CDR3 has 15 amino acids. The V segment lost 4 bases and the J segment 1 base; nucleotides outside the gene matches: 6. CDR1 and CDR2 (germline): LGHDT, YNNKEL (reference sequence). CDR3 residues: CASSPHSGSSYEQYF. In nucleotides, the CDR3 is TGTGCCAGCAGCCCCCACAGCGGGAGTTCCTACGAGCAGTACTTC.

This chain links TRBV29-1 with TRBJ1-1; perhaps TRBD1 as D (6 bases). CDR1 SQVTM and CDR2 ANQGSEA come from the germline V gene. This CDR3 contains 14 residues. Trimming removed 4 bases at V and 1 base at J, with 13 bases between. Written as DNA, the CDR3 is TGCAGCGTTGGCCAGACAGGAGCGAACACTGAAGCTTTCTTT. Translation gives CSVGQTGANTEAFF.

The rearrangement joins TRBV24-1 to TRBJ2-1, with 7 bases matching TRBD2. The CDR3 is 14 residues long. The ends lost 10 bases at V and 5 bases at J; junction bases unmatched: 10. Germline CDR1 reads KGHDR; CDR2 reads SFDVKD. The DNA of the CDR3 is TGTGCCACTGCGAGGGAGGGAGGGGACAATGAGCAGTTCTTC. Its translation: CATAREGGDNEQFF.

The J gene is TRBJ2-7, the V gene TRBV12-3 or TRBV12-4; 8 bases match TRBD2. The CDR3 extends over 15 amino acids. With 3 bases clipped from V and 7 bases from J, the junction kept 11 bases outside the gene matches. The CDR3 reads CASSLSRGGAREQYF. CDR3 in DNA: TGTGCCAGCAGTTTGTCACGGGGGGGGGCACGGGAGCAGTACTTC.

V is TRBV9 and J is TRBJ2-4, with D maybe TRBD2 (6 bases). CDR3 length: 14 amino acids. Trimming left V 10 bases short and J 4 bases short, with 18 bases between. Germline CDR1 and CDR2: SGDLS and YYNGEE. The CDR3 region is CARTPLEGKNIQYF. In nucleotides, the CDR3 is TGTGCCCGAACGCCCCTGGAGGGAAAAAACATTCAGTACTTC.

The genes are TRBV29-1 and TRBJ2-7; maybe TRBD2 (6 bases). Between the trimmed V and J ends, which lost 4 bases and 6 bases, there was a span of 10 bases. From germline, CDR1 is SQVTM and CDR2 ANQGSEA. CDR3 length: 11 residues. The CDR3 here is CSVGPGGEQYF. The CDR3 bases are TGCAGCGTTGGTCCCGGGGGCGAGCAGTACTTC.

This clonotype was observed once. The junction does not match germline at one end; this may be a read error. The rearrangement links TRBV5-1 to TRBJ2-7; 11 bases are a match to TRBD2. This CDR3 is built from 18 residues. The germline V gene has CDR1 SGHRS and CDR2 YFSETQ. The CDR3 DNA is TGCACCAGCAGCTTCCGGACTAGCGGGCCGGTGAACTCCTACGAGCAGTACTTC. Translating it yields CTSSFRTSGPVNSYEQYF. Supplemented by reference TRBV5-1 and TRBJ2-7, the full variable domain reads KAGVTQTPRYLIKTRGQQVTLSCSPISGHRSVSWYQQTPGQGLQFLFEYFSETQRNKGNFPGRFSGRQFSNSRSEMNVSTLELGDSALYLCTSSFRTSGPVNSYEQYFGPGTRLTVT.

V is TRBV5-1 and J is TRBJ2-3, with 10 bases that match TRBD1. J was trimmed by 6 bases and V by 3 bases; bases with no gene match: 4. The germline V gene has CDR1 SGHRS and CDR2 YFSETQ. The CDR3 length is 14 residues. The CDR3 DNA reads TGCGCCAGCAGCTCCGGGACAGGGGCCGATACGCAGTATTTT. Protein product: CASSSGTGADTQYF.

This rearrangement joins TRBV11-2 to TRBJ2-1; TRBD2 agrees at 7 bases. Looked up from germline, CDR1 is SGHAT and CDR2 is FQNNGV. The CDR3 runs to 13 residues. V shed 1 base and J 14 bases; nucleotides not matched to a gene: 8. The CDR3: CASSLGSAGVKFF. The CDR3 nucleotides are TGTGCCAGCAGCTTAGGGTCCGCGGGAGTCAAGTTCTTC.

Only a few counts were recorded for this clonotype. V gene TRBV6-5 combines with J gene TRBJ2-2; perhaps TRBD1 as D (6 bases). The CDR3 length is 17 residues. With 2 bases removed from V and 4 bases from J, the gap between germline ends came to 17 bases. Germline V gene data show CDR1 as MNHEY and CDR2 as SVGAGI. Written as DNA, the CDR3 is TGTGCCAGCAGTTACCAAAATACTCGGACAGTCACCGGGGAGCTGTTTTTT. Its translation is CASSYQNTRTVTGELFF.

This clonotype was observed a handful of times. CDR3: CASSIGREQFF. The DNA of the CDR3 is TGTGCCAGCAGCATAGGGAGGGAGCAGTTCTTC. The genes are TRBV5-5 and TRBJ2-1; possible D gene TRBD2, 6 bases. The CDR3 has 11 residues. Trimming stripped 4 bases from V and 10 bases from J, with 9 bases between. CDR1 and CDR2 from the germline V gene are SGHKS and YYEKEE (reference sequence).

The table lists this clonotype with a few counts. J is TRBJ1-6 and V is TRBV6-2 or TRBV6-3, with 10 bases aligning to TRBD1. Losses at the gene ends were 6 bases for V and 7 bases for J; bases not matched to a gene: 12. Germline lookup yields CDR1 MNHEY and CDR2 SVGEGT. The CDR3 has 17 amino acids. This CDR3 reads CASSSQKADRGNSPLHF. As DNA, the CDR3 is TGTGCCAGCAGCTCCCAAAAAGCGGACAGGGGGAATTCACCCCTCCACTTT.

This clonotype was seen more than once but under ten times. The chain combines TRBV12-3 or TRBV12-4 with TRBJ1-3; D remains ambiguous. This CDR3 contains 11 residues. V dropped 1 base and J dropped 9 bases, with 4 bases sitting between them. The CDR3 is CASSLGVTIYF. The CDR3 region has the DNA TGTGCCAGCAGTTTAGGGGTCACCATATATTTT.

The chain links TRBV11-2 to TRBJ2-1, with D perhaps TRBD1 (7 bases). Trimming cost V 3 bases and J 7 bases, with 19 bases left between them. Germline CDR1 is SGHAT and CDR2 is FQNNGV. The CDR3 has 16 amino acids. CDR3 in amino acids: CASSFRSQGGQNEQFF. The CDR3 coding sequence is TGTGCCAGCAGCTTTAGGAGTCAGGGGGGACAAAATGAGCAGTTCTTC.